These 4 T cell receptor beta chains were all obtained from the same sample, sequenced in a study of a mutant IDH1 vaccine in newly diagnosed glioma listed by TCRdb under 2021. This specimen's time point label, per the study, means: week 35, safety follow-up. A 20-mer mutant IDH1 peptide at 300 micrograms in Montanide made up each vaccine dose, which was injected subcutaneously together with topical imiquimod. The antigens of these receptors remain unknown. Library prep was done by the immunoSEQ multiplex PCR assay. TCRdb re-hosts the immuneACCESS table, in-frame sequences only. Its copies lack some clones; in the studies checked, an unresolved V gene accounts for under half of them, and the cause for the rest is not known. The sample records some 30,000 clones, approximately 80% of which are singletons. Over 15% of the sample is in the top ten clones. Sample: PBMCs, taken from a glioma patient whose treatment included an IDH1 peptide vaccine. The receptors here all came from a man aged 30 to 39 with glioma.

The chain couples TRBV10-3 to TRBJ1-2, with D unresolved. V lost 0 bases and J 0 bases, leaving 5 bases between the germline ends. The CDR3 is 14 residues long. In germline, CDR1 is ENHRY, CDR2 SYGVKD. Written as DNA, the CDR3 is TGTGCCATCAGTGAGTCTGGAGCTAACTATGGCTACACCTTC. This codes for CAISESGANYGYTF.

CDR3 residues: CASSLVGSGSWGTGELFF. The DNA of the CDR3 is TGTGCCAGCAGCTTAGTTGGTAGCGGGAGCTGGGGCACCGGGGAGCTGTTTTTT. The J gene is TRBJ2-2, the V gene TRBV7-9, with TRBD2 matching 9 bases. The length of the CDR3 is 18 residues. Germline CDR1 and CDR2: SEHNR and FQNEAQ (reference sequence). J lost 4 bases, V lost 1 base, and 10 bases had no gene match.

The chain carries TRBV7-2 and TRBJ2-5; 11 nucleotides line up with TRBD2. The CDR3 runs 17 residues. Trimming removed 1 base from V and 1 base from J; junction bases left unmatched: 5. Per germline, CDR1 SGHTA and CDR2 FQGNSA. The DNA for the CDR3 is TGTGCCAGCAGCTTAGTCAGACTAGCGGGACGCCAAGAGACCCAGTACTTC. Translating gives CASSLVRLAGRQETQYF.

This chain uses TRBV27 with TRBJ2-7; unclear D gene. The germline V gene encodes CDR1 MNHEY and CDR2 SMNVEV (reference sequence). The length of the CDR3 is 13 residues. The germline V and J ends were trimmed by 3 bases and 3 bases, with 9 bases remaining between them. CDR3 DNA: TGTGCCAGCAGTTTGGCACAGAACTACGAGCAGTACTTC. Its translation: CASSLAQNYEQYF.